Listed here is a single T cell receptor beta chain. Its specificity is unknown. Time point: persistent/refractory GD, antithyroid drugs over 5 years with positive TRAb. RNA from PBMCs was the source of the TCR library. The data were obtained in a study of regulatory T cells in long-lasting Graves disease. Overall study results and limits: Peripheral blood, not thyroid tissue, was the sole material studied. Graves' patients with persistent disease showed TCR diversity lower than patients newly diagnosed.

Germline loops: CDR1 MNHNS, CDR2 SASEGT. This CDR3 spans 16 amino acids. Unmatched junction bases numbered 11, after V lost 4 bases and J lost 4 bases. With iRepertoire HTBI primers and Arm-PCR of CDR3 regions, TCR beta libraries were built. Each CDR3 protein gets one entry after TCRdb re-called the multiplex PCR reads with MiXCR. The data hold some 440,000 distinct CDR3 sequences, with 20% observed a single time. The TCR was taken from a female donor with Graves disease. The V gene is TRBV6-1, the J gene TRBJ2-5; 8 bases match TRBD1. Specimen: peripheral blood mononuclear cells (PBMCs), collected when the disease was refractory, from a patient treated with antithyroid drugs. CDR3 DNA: TGTGCCAGCAGTGCTACCAAGACAGGGGTAAGAGAGACCCAGTACTTC. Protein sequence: CASSATKTGVRETQYF.